Each of the 17 T cell receptor beta chains below was sequenced from the same sample in a study of blood T cell repertoires in COVID-19. Repertoires were generated with immunoSEQ multiplex PCR, while TCRdb's copy carries only in-frame clones and drops some. This sample has some 250,000 clones, with around 88% found just once. The sequenced material came from peripheral blood. The receptors were sampled from a man aged 35-49 years with active or convalescent COVID-19.

The rearrangement joins TRBV7-9 to TRBJ1-4, with D perhaps matching TRBD1 (5 bases). The CDR3 has 16 amino acids. V dropped 6 bases and J dropped 4 bases, with 18 bases sitting between them. The germline V gene encodes CDR1 SEHNR and CDR2 FQNEAQ (reference sequence). The CDR3 nucleotides read TGTGCCAGCAGTCCCCTAAGCGGGGGTATTAATGAAAAACTGTTTTTT. It is translated as CASSPLSGGINEKLFF.

Only a few counts were recorded for this clone. This chain connects TRBV5-4 to TRBJ1-1; no reliable D call. Per germline, CDR1 SGHNT and CDR2 YYREEE (reference sequence). Trimming removed 5 bases at V and 3 bases at J, with 8 bases between. The CDR3 length is 12 residues. The CDR3: CASSFDYTEAFF. CDR3 nucleotides: TGTGCCAGCAGTTTCGACTACACTGAAGCTTTCTTT.

J is TRBJ1-1 and V is TRBV4-1; D perhaps matches TRBD1 (6 bases). The CDR3 sequence is 14 residues long. The V end lost 5 bases, the J end lost 4 bases, and 14 bases lay between the germline ends. Germline CDR1 reads MGHRA; CDR2 reads YSYEKL. This CDR3 reads CASSTSGGLTEAFF. DNA of the CDR3: TGCGCCAGCAGCACTTCCGGGGGGCTCACTGAAGCTTTCTTT.

The rearrangement links TRBV2 to TRBJ1-3; D ambiguous. Germline CDR1 and CDR2: SNHLY and FYNNEI. The CDR3 runs to 14 residues. Trimming took 8 bases from V and 0 from J, leaving 11 bases between them. This CDR3 is CASLREISGNTIYF. The CDR3, as DNA: TGTGCCAGCTTAAGGGAGATCTCTGGAAACACCATATATTTT.

This sequence joins TRBV7-6 and TRBJ1-5, with 7 bases fitting TRBD1. The trim removed 3 bases at V and 2 bases at J, leaving 4 bases unmatched. The CDR3 contains 15 residues. Germline CDR1 reads SGHVS; CDR2 reads FNYEAQ. CDR3 sequence (DNA): TGTGCCAGCAGCTTCGCAGGGGGAGGCAATCAGCCCCAGCATTTT. Encoded protein: CASSFAGGGNQPQHF.

The chain carries TRBV29-1 and TRBJ1-2; perhaps TRBD1 as D (6 bases). Germline CDR1 reads SQVTM; CDR2 reads ANQGSEA. Trimming left V 8 bases short and J 2 bases short, with 15 bases between. CDR3 length: 13 amino acids. CDR3 sequence reads: CSFRTDVNYGYTF. The CDR3 DNA follows: TGCAGCTTCCGGACAGACGTCAACTATGGCTACACCTTC.

The chain couples TRBV7-2 to TRBJ2-5, with 8 positions matching TRBD1. This CDR3 has 14 amino acids. Germline V gene lookup returns CDR1 SGHTA and CDR2 FQGNSA. V was pared by 3 bases and J by 5 bases, with 5 bases of the junction left unmatched. The CDR3 DNA reads as TGTGCCAGCAGCTTGGGACAGGCCCCGGAGACCCAGTACTTC. This translates into CASSLGQAPETQYF.

This chain connects TRBV19 to TRBJ2-2; D ambiguous. CDR1 and CDR2 (germline): LNHDA, SQIVND (reference sequence). Trimming left V 4 bases short and J 6 bases short, with 12 bases between. The CDR3 has 14 residues. In DNA, the CDR3 is TGTGCCAGTAGTACCCTAATTCGCCCCGGGGAGCTGTTTTTT. Its translation is CASSTLIRPGELFF. Using reference TRBV19 and TRBJ2-2 for the parts outside the CDR3, the full variable domain is DGGITQSPKYLFRKEGQNVTLSCEQNLNHDAMYWYRQDPGQGLRLIYYSQIVNDFQKGDIAEGYSVSREKKESFPLTVTSAQKNPTAFYLCASSTLIRPGELFFGEGSRLTVL.

This chain joins TRBV30 and TRBJ1-4; TRBD1 might be the D (5 bases). The CDR3 spans 14 residues. Trimming took 3 bases from V and 14 from J, leaving 22 bases between them. Germline values: CDR1 GTSNPN, CDR2 SVGIG (reference sequence). In nucleotides, the CDR3 is TGTGCCTGGAGGTCGGGGGGAACGGCCACGGACCTGTTTTTT. Translation gives CAWRSGGTATDLFF.

This clone was seen ten or more times. CDR3 amino acids: CASNPRTANTGELFF. The CDR3, as DNA: TGCGCCAGCAACCCAAGGACAGCGAACACCGGGGAGCTGTTTTTT. The V and J genes are TRBV5-1 and TRBJ2-2, with D possibly matching TRBD1 (6 bases). The germline V gene has CDR1 SGHRS and CDR2 YFSETQ. Trimming removed 6 bases at V and 0 bases at J, with 12 bases between. The length of the CDR3 is 15 residues. Full variable domain (remainder filled in from reference TRBV5-1 and TRBJ2-2): KAGVTQTPRYLIKTRGQQVTLSCSPISGHRSVSWYQQTPGQGLQFLFEYFSETQRNKGNFPGRFSGRQFSNSRSEMNVSTLELGDSALYLCASNPRTANTGELFFGEGSRLTVL.

The chain links TRBV19 to TRBJ1-4; maybe TRBD1 (5 bases). This CDR3 has 13 residues. Germline CDR1 is LNHDA and CDR2 is SQIVND (reference sequence). Trimming took 10 bases from V and 7 from J, leaving 16 bases between them. This CDR3 is CATNPQGSEKLFF. The CDR3 region has the DNA TGTGCCACCAATCCCCAGGGTAGTGAAAAACTGTTTTTT.

The J gene is TRBJ2-3, the V gene TRBV11-2, with a tentative D call TRBD1 (6 bases). The CDR3 totals 15 residues. The V and J ends lost 5 bases and 4 bases respectively, with 16 bases between them. Germline CDR1 reads SGHAT; CDR2 reads FQNNGV. CDR3 coding DNA: TGTGCCAGCAGCCCCCTACAGGGAGTAGCAGATACGCAGTATTTT. This encodes CASSPLQGVADTQYF.

Notes on this clone: Other nucleotide sequences in the sample specify the same CDR3. V and J are TRBV6-1 and TRBJ2-7, with D possibly TRBD2 on 6 matching bases. Germline V lookup: CDR1 MNHNS, CDR2 SASEGT. V shed 2 bases and J shed 3 bases, with 14 bases lying between them. There are 15 residues in the CDR3. The CDR3 bases are TGTGCCAGCAGTGAACAACTGGCGGAGGGCTACGAGCAGTACTTC. Protein product: CASSEQLAEGYEQYF.

The CDR3 spells CASSSGGYTIYF. CDR3 nucleotide sequence: TGTGCCAGTAGTAGCGGGGGATACACCATATATTTT. This chain connects TRBV19 to TRBJ1-3, with D perhaps TRBD1 (5 bases). CDR1 is LNHDA, CDR2 SQIVND, per germline (reference sequence). The CDR3 is made up of 12 amino acids. V was cut by 4 bases and J by 8 bases, with 9 bases left in between.

As regards this clone: Other DNA variants within this sample encode the same CDR3. The gene calls are TRBV6-1 and TRBJ1-6; D call uncertain. CDR1 is MNHNS, CDR2 SASEGT, per germline. The CDR3 has 12 residues. V gave up 3 bases and J gave up 13 bases, with 10 bases separating them. The CDR3 protein is CASSEVGGPLHF. The CDR3, as DNA: TGTGCCAGCAGTGAGGTGGGAGGCCCCCTCCACTTT.

CDR3 sequence: CASSLRRGTEAFF. The CDR3 bases are TGTGCCAGCAGCCTTAGACGGGGCACTGAAGCTTTCTTT. The J gene is TRBJ1-1, the V gene TRBV7-8; no clear D gene. The V end lost 5 bases, the J end lost 4 bases, and 11 bases lay between the germline ends. The CDR3 covers 13 residues. Germline V gene data show CDR1 as SGHVS and CDR2 as FQNEAQ.

V and J are TRBV15 and TRBJ2-1; 7 positions agree with TRBD1. CDR3 length: 18 residues. Trimming at V came to 0 bases and at J to 7 bases, leaving 15 bases not matched to a gene. The germline gives CDR1 LNHNV, CDR2 YYDKDF (reference sequence). The CDR3, as DNA: TGTGCCACCAGCAGAGACCGAATACAGGGGTTGAACAAAAATGAGCAGTTCTTC. Amino acids: CATSRDRIQGLNKNEQFF.